Listed here are 12 T cell receptor beta chains from one sample, sequenced in a study of cytomegalovirus exposure and HLA in healthy donors. Vbeta (60) and Jbeta (13) primers were used in the PCR. Sequencing used immunoSEQ multiplex PCR; TCRdb keeps in-frame clones, though not all of them. The sample lists 140,000 to 150,000 clones, roughly 79% seen once, with under 10% in the top ten. Material: PBMCs. These receptor sequences come from a woman aged 55-69 years in good health and CMV-seropositive.

The chain employs TRBV7-3 and TRBJ2-5; 11 bases fit TRBD2. The CDR3 spans 16 residues. CDR1 and CDR2 (germline): SGHTA, FQGTGA. Trimming took 1 base from V and 1 from J; bases not matched to a gene: 2. CDR3 sequence reads: CASSLNGLAGQETQYF. CDR3 DNA: TGTGCCAGCAGCTTAAATGGACTAGCGGGCCAAGAGACCCAGTACTTC.

This chain connects TRBV9 to TRBJ1-1; D unresolved. The CDR3 contains 15 residues. CDR1 SGDLS and CDR2 YYNGEE come from the germline V gene. Deletions cut 0 bases from V and 1 base from J, with 10 bases between. Written as DNA, the CDR3 is TGTGCCAGCAGCGTAGAGGCGGGGAAGAACACTGAAGCTTTCTTT. Translated, it gives CASSVEAGKNTEAFF.

The V gene is TRBV5-1, the J gene TRBJ2-7; TRBD2 might be the D (5 bases). The V end lost 0 bases, the J end lost 3 bases, and 7 bases lay between the germline ends. CDR3 length equals 13 residues. The germline V gene has CDR1 SGHRS and CDR2 YFSETQ. CDR3 sequence (DNA): TGCGCCAGCAGCTTGGATGAGGGCTACGAGCAGTACTTC. This translates into CASSLDEGYEQYF.

The chain links TRBV7-2 to TRBJ1-2, with a tentative D call TRBD1 (6 bases). Germline-derived CDR1 and CDR2 are SGHTA and FQGNSA. This CDR3 is 12 amino acids long. Trimming took 6 bases from V and 7 from J, leaving 12 bases between them. The CDR3 protein is CASSQQGFGYTF. The DNA for the CDR3 is TGTGCCAGCAGTCAACAGGGCTTTGGCTACACCTTC.

The chain carries TRBV27 and TRBJ2-3, with 9 positions matching TRBD1. The CDR3 runs 14 residues. V lost 4 bases to trimming and J lost 4 bases; unmatched junction nucleotides: 3. CDR1 is MNHEY, CDR2 SMNVEV, per germline (reference sequence). This chain's CDR3 is CASSSTGGPDTQYF. As DNA, the CDR3 is TGTGCCAGCAGTTCCACAGGGGGCCCAGATACGCAGTATTTT.

This clone was seen just once. The V gene is TRBV28, the J gene TRBJ2-6; a weak D match, TRBD2 (6 bases). This CDR3 has 14 residues. Germline V lookup: CDR1 MDHEN, CDR2 SYDVKM. V was cut by 6 bases and J by 3 bases, with 9 bases left in between. Written as DNA, the CDR3 is TGTGCCAGCAGAGGAGGGAGTGGGGCCAACGTCCTGACTTTC. It specifies CASRGGSGANVLTF.

The chain has TRBV11-2 and TRBJ1-2; 7 bases match TRBD1. V lost 5 bases, J lost 3 bases, and 6 bases stayed unmatched. The CDR3 is made up of 14 amino acids. Germline V lookup: CDR1 SGHAT, CDR2 FQNNGV. The chain's CDR3 is CASSVMTGHYGYTF. As DNA, the CDR3 is TGTGCCAGCAGCGTCATGACAGGGCACTATGGCTACACCTTC.

V usage is TRBV6-4 and J usage is TRBJ2-1; perhaps TRBD2 as D (6 bases). From germline, CDR1 is MRHNA and CDR2 SNTAGT. The CDR3 has 19 amino acids. V was clipped by 3 bases and J by 12 bases, with 33 bases between them. The DNA of the CDR3 is TGTGCCAGCAGTGAAGGGTTGGTGTTGGCGGGAAGTCCTGTGGGACGGCAGTTCTTC. Its translation: CASSEGLVLAGSPVGRQFF.

The V and J genes are TRBV23-1 and TRBJ2-7; D gene uncertain. TRBV23-1 is designated an ORF whose function remains uncertain. V was pared by 8 bases and J by 6 bases, with 17 bases between. This CDR3 spans 13 amino acids. The CDR3 loop is CASGPQFLVEQYF. In DNA form, the CDR3 reads TGCGCCAGCGGGCCCCAGTTTCTTGTCGAGCAGTACTTC.

The V and J genes are TRBV21-1 and TRBJ2-1; TRBD2, the D gene given by the table, was not confirmed from the DNA. TRBV21-1 corresponds to a pseudogene. There are 14 residues in the CDR3. CDR3 nucleotide sequence: TGTGCCAGCAGAGGACTTAGCTCCTACAATGAGCAGTTCTTC. This sequence encodes CASRGLSSYNEQFF.

The chain has TRBV6-1 and TRBJ2-3; TRBD1 aligns across 10 bases. The CDR3 is 16 residues long. Per the germline V gene, CDR1 is MNHNS and CDR2 is SASEGT. J was trimmed by 2 bases and V by 1 base; bases with no gene match: 3. CDR3 region: CASSEGGTGVTDTQYF. The CDR3 nucleotides read TGTGCCAGCAGTGAAGGGGGGACAGGGGTCACAGATACGCAGTATTTT.

This clone has only a few counts. This chain connects TRBV6-5 to TRBJ1-1; D might be TRBD1 (5 bases). CDR1 and CDR2 from the germline V gene are MNHEY and SVGAGI. V was shortened by 1 base and J by 5 bases, with 11 bases between the two germline ends. This CDR3 is built from 14 residues. The CDR3 region is CASSYLNRGTEAFF. CDR3 DNA sequence: TGTGCCAGCAGTTACTTAAATCGGGGGACTGAAGCTTTCTTT.